One sample yielded the 23 T cell receptor beta chains listed below, sequenced in a study of T cell repertoires in cytomegalovirus infection. TCRdb analysed the reads with MiXCR anew, one entry per CDR3 protein. The profile shows fewer than 350,000 distinct CDR3 sequences, over 7.5% of them singletons. Material for sequencing was PBMCs. The receptors were gathered from a human donor in good health (CMV status not recorded). Some clones in this sample may be carry-over from other donors' samples.

This clonotype has at least ten counts. CDR3: CASSQGLGSNQPQHF. As DNA, the CDR3 is TGCGCCAGCAGCCAAGGCCTCGGCAGCAATCAGCCCCAGCATTTT. The V and J genes are TRBV4-3 and TRBJ1-5; no clear D gene. There are 15 residues in the CDR3. Deletions cut 1 base from V and 1 base from J, with 8 bases between. The V gene's germline CDR1 is LGHNA and CDR2 YSLEER.

The chain joins TRBV20-1 to TRBJ1-3; D call uncertain. The CDR3 totals 14 residues. Trimming took 5 bases from V and 8 from J, leaving 19 bases between them. Germline-derived CDR1 and CDR2 are DFQATT and SNEGSKA (reference sequence). The CDR3: CSAVRAIPRDTIYF. The CDR3 nucleotides are TGCAGTGCTGTCCGGGCCATTCCGAGGGACACCATATATTTT.

This clonotype has only a few counts. The chain employs TRBV27 and TRBJ2-3; 8 bases are shared with TRBD2. The germline CDR1 and CDR2 sequences are MNHEY and SMNVEV (reference sequence). Trimming at V came to 5 bases and at J to 2 bases, leaving 9 bases not matched to a gene. The CDR3 is 16 residues long. As DNA, the CDR3 is TGTGCCAGCAGTCCCCTCCTAGCGGGCAACACAGATACGCAGTATTTT. Encoded protein: CASSPLLAGNTDTQYF.

This clonotype turned up a few times. This chain uses TRBV5-1 with TRBJ1-1; no firm D call. The germline V gene has CDR1 SGHRS and CDR2 YFSETQ. The V and J ends lost 1 base and 7 bases respectively, with 11 bases between them. The CDR3 has 13 residues. CDR3 sequence: CASSLFSGDEAFF. DNA for the CDR3: TGCGCCAGCAGCTTGTTTTCTGGAGATGAAGCTTTCTTT.

This clonotype was seen at least ten times. CDR3 protein: CASREAGTGGSEKLFF. The DNA for the CDR3 is TGTGCCAGCAGAGAGGCCGGGACGGGAGGAAGCGAAAAACTGTTTTTT. The rearrangement links TRBV7-2 to TRBJ1-4; D may be TRBD1 (5 bases). This CDR3 is built from 16 residues. The germline CDR1 and CDR2 sequences are SGHTA and FQGNSA. The germline V and J ends were trimmed by 6 bases and 8 bases, with 22 bases remaining between them.

The chain links TRBV27 to TRBJ2-1; D ambiguous. This CDR3 region has 16 residues. Germline V gives CDR1 MNHEY, CDR2 SMNVEV (reference sequence). V lost 5 bases, J lost 0 bases, and 14 bases lay in between. CDR3 DNA sequence: TGTGCCAGCAGTCCGACTGCCTCCGGCTCCTACAATGAGCAGTTCTTC. Translated: CASSPTASGSYNEQFF.

The chain carries TRBV30 and TRBJ1-4, with D unresolved. Deletions cut 0 bases from V and 3 bases from J, with 11 bases between. This CDR3 comprises 15 residues. CDR1 is GTSNPN, CDR2 SVGIG, per germline (reference sequence). The CDR3 loop reads CAWSVVRGSNEKLFF. The CDR3 DNA reads TGTGCCTGGAGTGTAGTTCGGGGATCTAATGAAAAACTGTTTTTT.

This clonotype appeared many times. The chain carries TRBV7-2 and TRBJ1-1; 8 bases fit TRBD1. V lost 5 bases and J lost 1; bases outside the gene matches: 3. Germline assignment: CDR1 SGHTA and CDR2 FQGNSA. This CDR3 has 14 residues. The CDR3 is CASSVDRGNTEAFF. In DNA form, the CDR3 reads TGTGCCAGCAGCGTCGACAGGGGGAACACTGAAGCTTTCTTT.

This clonotype appeared a few times. The V gene is TRBV6-5, the J gene TRBJ2-1, with 9 bases fitting TRBD2. V shed 4 bases and J 5 bases; nucleotides not matched to a gene: 15. CDR1 and CDR2 from the germline V gene are MNHEY and SVGAGI. This CDR3 comprises 18 residues. CDR3 nucleotides: TGTGCCAGCAGTTTCGACTTAAGGGGAGCGGGGGGAAACAATGAGCAGTTCTTC. This encodes CASSFDLRGAGGNNEQFF.

The V call is TRBV20-1, the J call TRBJ2-1; tentatively, D is TRBD1 or TRBD2 (5 bases each). Germline assignment: CDR1 DFQATT and CDR2 SNEGSKA (reference sequence). Trimming shortened V by 0 bases and J by 2 bases, and 14 bases separated the two germline ends. The CDR3 consists of 16 residues. The CDR3 protein is CSARDLFRDAYNEQFF. For the CDR3, the DNA is TGCAGTGCTAGAGATCTCTTTCGGGACGCCTACAATGAGCAGTTCTTC.

This clonotype was detected a few times. This sequence joins TRBV7-2 and TRBJ1-1, with D possibly TRBD1 on 5 matching bases. The CDR3 extends over 15 amino acids. The germline V gene has CDR1 SGHTA and CDR2 FQGNSA. With 1 base removed from V and 1 base from J, the gap between germline ends came to 10 bases. The CDR3 sequence: CASSLGGGWNTEAFF. The CDR3, as DNA: TGTGCCAGCAGCTTAGGTGGGGGTTGGAACACTGAAGCTTTCTTT.

This rearrangement joins TRBV18 to TRBJ2-4; possible D gene TRBD1, 5 bases. Trimming took 2 bases from V and 5 from J, leaving 13 bases between them. From germline, CDR1 is KGHSH and CDR2 LQKENI. This CDR3 is 15 amino acids long. CDR3 in amino acids: CASSPIQGIENIQYF. The CDR3, as DNA: TGTGCCAGCTCACCAATCCAGGGCATAGAAAACATTCAGTACTTC.

This clonotype came up many times. V usage is TRBV7-2 and J usage is TRBJ1-2; maybe TRBD1 (5 bases). V was pared by 5 bases and J by 0 bases, with 16 bases between. The CDR3 spans 16 residues. Germline CDR1 and CDR2: SGHTA and FQGNSA. The CDR3 DNA sequence: TGTGCCAGCAGCCGACAGTCGGCGATTACTAACTATGGCTACACCTTC. Protein product: CASSRQSAITNYGYTF.

Ten or more counts support this clonotype. The V gene is TRBV7-9, the J gene TRBJ2-3; D may be TRBD1 (5 bases). V dropped 3 bases and J dropped 2 bases, with 15 bases sitting between them. From germline, CDR1 is SEHNR and CDR2 FQNEAQ (reference sequence). The CDR3 loop spans 16 amino acids. CDR3 sequence: CASSFDRTNPTDTQYF. CDR3 sequence (DNA): TGTGCCAGCAGCTTTGACAGAACTAACCCCACAGATACGCAGTATTTT.

The table lists this clonotype with many counts. The J gene is TRBJ1-2, the V gene TRBV5-4, with D hard to call. Germline values: CDR1 SGHNT, CDR2 YYREEE (reference sequence). The CDR3 totals 13 residues. Trimming cost V 0 bases and J 2 bases, with 5 bases left between them. The CDR3 protein is CASSLALNYGYTF. The CDR3 DNA reads as TGTGCCAGCAGCTTGGCTTTAAACTATGGCTACACCTTC.

The chain couples TRBV4-3 to TRBJ2-1, with TRBD2 matching 8 bases. The CDR3 runs to 16 residues. The J segment lost 8 bases and the V segment lost 4 bases, leaving 13 bases of the junction unmatched. The germline V gene encodes CDR1 LGHNA and CDR2 YSLEER. The DNA for the CDR3 is TGCGCCAGCAGCCCCATAGGTAGCGGGGTTACTTATGAGCAGTTCTTC. Its protein is CASSPIGSGVTYEQFF.

This clonotype was detected many times. This chain uses TRBV7-3 with TRBJ2-1; 7 bases are shared with TRBD2. J gave up 3 bases and V 7 bases, and 6 bases lay outside the gene matches. The CDR3 extends over 14 amino acids. CDR1 and CDR2 from the germline V gene are SGHTA and FQGTGA. CDR3: CASKLSGLYNEQFF. Here the CDR3 DNA reads TGTGCCAGCAAGCTTAGCGGGCTCTACAATGAGCAGTTCTTC.

A few counts support this clonotype. J is TRBJ1-6 and V is TRBV6-2 or TRBV6-3, with TRBD1 matching over 7 bases. This CDR3 is built from 14 residues. CDR1 is MNHEY and CDR2 is SVGEGT in the germline V gene. V gave up 7 bases and J gave up 13 bases; unmatched junction bases: 13. DNA of the CDR3: TGTGCCAGCACCAGGAGGGACAGCGACCTCCCCCTCCACTTT. This sequence encodes CASTRRDSDLPLHF.

This clonotype was recorded many times. V gene TRBV7-9 combines with J gene TRBJ2-7; D perhaps matches TRBD2 (5 bases). The CDR3 covers 13 residues. The germline V and J ends were trimmed by 5 bases and 2 bases, with 10 bases remaining between them. CDR1 is SEHNR, CDR2 FQNEAQ, per germline (reference sequence). The CDR3 loop is CASSVDSPYEQYF. The CDR3 region has the DNA TGTGCCAGCAGCGTGGACTCACCCTACGAGCAGTACTTC.

Remarks on this clonotype: The DNA is omitted, as the CDR3 cannot be located on it reliably, and the CDR3 follows TCRdb's listing. The V gene is TRBV6-6, the J gene TRBJ2-7. Germline values: CDR1 MNHNY, CDR2 SVGAGI (reference sequence). The CDR3 length equals 13 residues, ends included. The CDR3 sequence is CASILGIGDEQYF.

This clonotype was observed many times. The J gene is TRBJ1-1, the V gene TRBV6-2 or TRBV6-3, with no clear D. Looked up from germline, CDR1 is MNHEY and CDR2 is SVGEGT. The CDR3 has 11 amino acids. Trimming took off 4 bases at V and 11 bases at J, with 11 bases between the two ends. Written as DNA, the CDR3 is TGTGCCAGCAGTTTCAGTAATCGTGCTTTCTTT. Protein sequence: CASSFSNRAFF.

At least ten counts were recorded for this clonotype. This chain connects TRBV7-2 to TRBJ2-5, with 10 bases that match TRBD2. The germline gives CDR1 SGHTA, CDR2 FQGNSA. V shed 5 bases, J shed 4 bases, and the junction held 13 bases outside the gene matches. The CDR3 is 17 amino acids. CDR3 DNA: TGTGCCAGCAGCAATCGGCCGGCTAGCGGGAGTGGAGAGACCCAGTACTTC. It codes for CASSNRPASGSGETQYF.

This clonotype was picked up a small number of times. The DNA of the CDR3 is TGTGCCAGCAGCGTAGGGTTGGCACGGCATGAAAAACTGTTTTTT. It encodes CASSVGLARHEKLFF. The rearrangement links TRBV9 to TRBJ1-4, with D hard to call. CDR1 SGDLS and CDR2 YYNGEE come from the germline V gene. The CDR3 totals 15 residues. Deletions cut 0 bases from V and 6 bases from J, with 12 bases between.